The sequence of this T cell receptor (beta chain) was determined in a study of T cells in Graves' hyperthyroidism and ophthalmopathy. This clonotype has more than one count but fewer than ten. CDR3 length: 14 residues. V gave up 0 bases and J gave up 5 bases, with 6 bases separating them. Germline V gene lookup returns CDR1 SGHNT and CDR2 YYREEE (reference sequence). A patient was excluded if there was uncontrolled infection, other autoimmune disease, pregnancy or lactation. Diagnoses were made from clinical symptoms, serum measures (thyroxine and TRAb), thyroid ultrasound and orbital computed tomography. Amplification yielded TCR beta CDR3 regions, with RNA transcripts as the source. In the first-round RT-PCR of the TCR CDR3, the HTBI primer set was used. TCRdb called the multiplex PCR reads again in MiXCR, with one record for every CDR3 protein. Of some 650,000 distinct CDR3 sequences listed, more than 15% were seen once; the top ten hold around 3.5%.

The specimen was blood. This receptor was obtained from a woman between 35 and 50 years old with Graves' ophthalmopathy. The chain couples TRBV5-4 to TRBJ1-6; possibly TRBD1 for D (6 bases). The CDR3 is CASSLDRDNSPLHF. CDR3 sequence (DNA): TGTGCCAGCAGCTTGGACAGGGATAATTCACCCCTCCACTTT.